This TCR beta chain originates from a study of shared clonotypes between healthy human individuals. Study in general: The plates for each donor numbered three CD4 naive, three CD4 memory, two CD8 naive and one CD8 memory.

Repertoires were generated with immunoSEQ multiplex PCR, while TCRdb's copy carries only in-frame clones and drops some. The sample records hundreds of thousands of clones, roughly 78% being singletons. Germline V gene data show CDR1 as SGHNT and CDR2 as YENEEA. V shed 1 base, J shed 5 bases, and the junction held 8 bases outside the gene matches. The CDR3 is 16 residues long. In regard to this clone: Its specificity is unknown.

Study-level findings and limits: The sampled material consisted only of blood, and tissue repertoires are likely to differ.

The sequence derives from a woman younger than 45 in good health. The genes are TRBV11-3 and TRBJ2-1; the match to TRBD1 covers 7 bases. The sequencing sample was made of memory CD4+ T cells sorted from blood. Subset here: CD45RA-negative fraction. The CDR3 DNA follows: TGTGCCAGCAGCTTAGGAGGCCAAGGACAGGACAATGAGCAGTTCTTC. Translating gives CASSLGGQGQDNEQFF.